These 25 T cell receptor beta chains originate from one sample sequenced in a study of PD-1 blockade in classical Hodgkin lymphoma. In every patient, relapse followed autologous stem cell transplantation, while exposure to brentuximab vedotin differed. Method: immunoSEQ multiplex PCR; TCRdb's copy keeps in-frame clones and lacks some. The sample has about 97,000 clones, approximately 80% seen once. The specimen was peripheral blood mononuclear cells (PBMCs), collected at baseline. Receptor source: a human donor with classical Hodgkin lymphoma.

On this clone itself: This sample also contains other DNA sequences that code for the same CDR3. The V gene is TRBV7-3, the J gene TRBJ1-1; 9 bases line up with TRBD1. Per the germline V gene, CDR1 is SGHTA and CDR2 is FQGTGA. The CDR3 has 14 amino acids. Trimming removed 5 bases from V and 5 bases from J; junction bases left unmatched: 6. The CDR3 DNA follows: TGTGCCAGCAGCGCCACAGGGGGCGGAACTGAAGCTTTCTTT. Its protein is CASSATGGGTEAFF.

This clone was recorded a few times. This chain links TRBV28 with TRBJ2-5, with 7 bases identical to TRBD2. The V segment lost 5 bases and the J segment 5 bases; nucleotides outside the gene matches: 11. Germline CDR1 reads MDHEN; CDR2 reads SYDVKM. CDR3 length: 15 residues. This chain's CDR3 is CASSPPGGRDETQYF. CDR3 DNA sequence: TGTGCCAGCAGTCCCCCGGGGGGACGGGACGAGACCCAGTACTTC.

This clone was observed a single time. The chain combines TRBV7-9 with TRBJ2-2; 7 bases line up with TRBD2. Looked up from germline, CDR1 is SEHNR and CDR2 is FQNEAQ (reference sequence). V dropped 5 bases and J dropped 0; count of bases not matched to a gene: 3. This CDR3 comprises 15 residues. This chain's CDR3 is CASSNLAANTGELFF. In nucleotides, the CDR3 is TGTGCCAGCAGCAACCTAGCGGCGAACACCGGGGAGCTGTTTTTT.

The gene calls are TRBV5-4 and TRBJ1-1; no firm D call. This CDR3 has 16 amino acids. Trimming took off 4 bases at V and 2 bases at J, with 18 bases between the two ends. Germline CDR1 reads SGHNT; CDR2 reads YYREEE (reference sequence). The DNA for the CDR3 is TGTGCCAGCAGCCCTGGAGGCAAGGGTCTAAACACTGAAGCTTTCTTT. Protein sequence: CASSPGGKGLNTEAFF.

This sequence joins TRBV7-2 and TRBJ1-4; 9 bases agree with TRBD1. This CDR3 comprises 15 residues. Germline values: CDR1 SGHTA, CDR2 FQGNSA. V lost 4 bases to trimming and J lost 6 bases; unmatched junction nucleotides: 6. CDR3 nucleotide sequence: TGTGCCAGCAGCTCTACAGGGGGCTGGGATGAAAAACTGTTTTTT. Translated, it gives CASSSTGGWDEKLFF.

In the case of this clone: The sample has other DNA sequences that encode this CDR3 too. The chain has TRBV5-1 and TRBJ2-3, with 7 bases that match TRBD2. The CDR3 has 15 amino acids. The germline gives CDR1 SGHRS, CDR2 YFSETQ. Germline trimming cut 0 bases from V and 3 bases from J; bases unmatched to any gene: 4. The CDR3 region is CASSLGGGGTDTQYF. DNA of the CDR3: TGCGCCAGCAGCTTGGGTGGCGGGGGTACAGATACGCAGTATTTT.

The rearrangement joins TRBV19 to TRBJ2-1; D call uncertain. The length of the CDR3 is 15 residues. The V and J ends lost 4 bases and 4 bases respectively, with 14 bases between them. Germline loops: CDR1 LNHDA, CDR2 SQIVND (reference sequence). This chain's CDR3 is CASSTPTKPYNEQFF. The CDR3 coding sequence is TGTGCCAGTAGTACCCCCACTAAACCATACAATGAGCAGTTCTTC.

V usage is TRBV10-3 and J usage is TRBJ1-2, with D tentatively TRBD1 (6 bases). Germline CDR1 reads ENHRY; CDR2 reads SYGVKD. The germline V and J ends were trimmed by 6 bases and 7 bases, with 18 bases remaining between them. The CDR3 has 14 amino acids. The CDR3 spells CAISGGPESGGYTF. The CDR3, as DNA: TGTGCCATCAGCGGGGGGCCAGAGAGTGGTGGCTACACCTTC.

The chain joins TRBV27 to TRBJ2-2, with D possibly matching TRBD2 (6 bases). V lost 3 bases and J 5 bases, leaving 10 bases between the germline ends. Germline V gene lookup returns CDR1 MNHEY and CDR2 SMNVEV (reference sequence). This CDR3 region has 14 residues. The CDR3 spells CASSFWGGTGELFF. Here the CDR3 DNA reads TGTGCCAGCAGTTTCTGGGGAGGAACCGGGGAGCTGTTTTTT.

Points on this clone: Germline is not matched at one junction end, which may reflect a read error. This chain links TRBV9 with TRBJ2-7; 9 bases align to TRBD2. The CDR3 loop spans 14 amino acids. Per the germline V gene, CDR1 is SGDLS and CDR2 is YYNGEE. The CDR3 loop is CASSAYSGGYEQHF. The CDR3 DNA reads TGTGCCAGCAGCGCGTATAGCGGGGGCTACGAGCAGCACTTC.

This CDR3 reads CASSLSTGGRDTQYF. CDR3 nucleotides: TGTGCCAGCAGCTTGTCGACGGGAGGTCGAGATACGCAGTATTTT. This chain connects TRBV7-3 to TRBJ2-3, with 7 bases lining up with TRBD2. V shed 3 bases and J 5 bases; nucleotides not matched to a gene: 8. The CDR3 runs 15 residues. Per the germline V gene, CDR1 is SGHTA and CDR2 is FQGTGA.

The gene calls are TRBV2 and TRBJ2-7, with D perhaps matching TRBD2 (5 bases). Trimming took 2 bases from V and 10 from J, leaving 15 bases between them. The CDR3 covers 13 residues. Per germline, CDR1 SNHLY and CDR2 FYNNEI. This CDR3 reads CASSEYTPGVQYF. The CDR3 DNA reads TGTGCCAGCAGTGAATATACCCCCGGGGTACAGTACTTC.

The rearrangement links TRBV6-5 to TRBJ1-2; TRBD1 agrees at 7 bases. V was pared by 6 bases and J by 4 bases, with 11 bases of the junction left unmatched. The CDR3 loop spans 15 amino acids. Germline CDR1 is MNHEY and CDR2 is SVGAGI. The CDR3, as DNA: TGTGCCAGCAGCGACGCTACCAGACAGGGCTATGGCTACACCTTC. The encoded protein is CASSDATRQGYGYTF.

The rearrangement joins TRBV5-6 to TRBJ2-7, with TRBD1 matching over 7 bases. Germline trimming cut 0 bases from V and 5 bases from J; bases unmatched to any gene: 2. The CDR3 has 13 residues. Germline V gene sequence: CDR1 SGHDT, CDR2 YYEEEE. The DNA of the CDR3 is TGTGCCAGCAGCTTGGGACAGGGCGACGAGCAGTACTTC. Protein product: CASSLGQGDEQYF. The entire variable domain, with the rest obtained from reference TRBV5-6 and TRBJ2-7, is as follows: DAGVTQSPTHLIKTRGQQVTLRCSPKSGHDTVSWYQQALGQGPQFIFQYYEEEERQRGNFPDRFSGHQFPNYSSELNVNALLLGDSALYLCASSLGQGDEQYFGPGTRLTVT.

In this sample, this clone turned up once. The genes are TRBV6-5 and TRBJ1-2; 7 nucleotides line up with TRBD1. Germline values: CDR1 MNHEY, CDR2 SVGAGI. V gave up 2 bases and J gave up 8 bases; unmatched junction bases: 8. This CDR3 is built from 14 residues. CDR3 nucleotide sequence: TGTGCCAGCAGTTACCGAGGGGAGGGGGCGGGCTACACCTTC. Encoded protein: CASSYRGEGAGYTF.

Only one count was recorded for this clone. The chain recombines TRBV19 with TRBJ2-1; D possibly corresponds to TRBD2 (5 bases). With 4 bases removed from V and 0 bases from J, the gap between germline ends came to 13 bases. The length of the CDR3 is 16 residues. Germline CDR1 LNHDA, CDR2 SQIVND (reference sequence). CDR3 in DNA: TGTGCCAGTAGTAGTTCGAGCGGAAGCTCCTACAATGAGCAGTTCTTC. Translated: CASSSSSGSSYNEQFF.

The V gene is TRBV14, the J gene TRBJ2-7; D possibly corresponds to TRBD2 (6 bases). In germline, CDR1 is SGHDN, CDR2 FVKESK. The CDR3 runs 14 residues. Between the trimmed V and J ends, which lost 4 bases and 0 bases, there was a span of 10 bases. DNA of the CDR3: TGTGCCAGCAGCCGAGTAGCGGCCTCCTACGAGCAGTACTTC. This sequence encodes CASSRVAASYEQYF.

The CDR3 DNA reads TGTGCCAGCAGCAGCTACAGGGGGAACACCGGGGAGCTGTTTTTT. Protein product: CASSSYRGNTGELFF. The gene calls are TRBV27 and TRBJ2-2; 7 bases line up with TRBD1. After removal of 6 bases from V and 1 base from J, the junction contained 5 bases not matched to a gene. There are 15 residues in the CDR3. From germline, CDR1 is MNHEY and CDR2 SMNVEV (reference sequence).

The J gene is TRBJ1-2, the V gene TRBV7-9; D is possibly TRBD1 (6 bases). The CDR3 has 13 residues. Trimming took off 1 base at V and 4 bases at J, with 7 bases between the two ends. Germline V gene lookup returns CDR1 SEHNR and CDR2 FQNEAQ (reference sequence). Here the CDR3 reads CASSLEGVYGYTF. CDR3 DNA: TGTGCCAGCAGCTTAGAGGGGGTCTATGGCTACACCTTC.

This chain connects TRBV2 to TRBJ2-7, with D perhaps TRBD1 or TRBD2 (5 bases each). The CDR3 is 17 residues long. Germline CDR1 is SNHLY and CDR2 is FYNNEI. The V and J ends lost 8 bases and 0 bases respectively, with 23 bases between them. The CDR3 DNA sequence: TGTGCCAGCGGGGAGCCAGTCCAATTTCAGGGCTCCTACGAGCAGTACTTC. Translated, it gives CASGEPVQFQGSYEQYF.

This clone was observed a single time. The CDR3 loop is CASSFLSGRARETQYF. The CDR3 region has the DNA TGTGCCAGCAGTTTTCTTAGCGGGAGGGCCCGAGAGACCCAGTACTTC. The chain couples TRBV27 to TRBJ2-5, with TRBD2 matching over 11 bases. Per germline, CDR1 MNHEY and CDR2 SMNVEV (reference sequence). J lost 4 bases, V lost 3 bases, and 7 bases had no gene match. This CDR3 region has 16 residues.

V gene TRBV30 combines with J gene TRBJ1-1, with D uncertain. Germline lookup yields CDR1 GTSNPN and CDR2 SVGIG (reference sequence). The CDR3 length is 13 residues. Trimming took off 2 bases at V and 4 bases at J, with 11 bases between the two ends. The CDR3 nucleotides are TGTGCCTGGAGTCAGTACCGGAGCACTGAAGCTTTCTTT. Its protein product is CAWSQYRSTEAFF.

The chain joins TRBV5-6 to TRBJ2-1; D uncertain. The CDR3 runs to 15 residues. Germline assignment: CDR1 SGHDT and CDR2 YYEEEE. V lost 1 base, J lost 0 bases, and 8 bases lay in between. The chain's CDR3 is CASSLSASSYNEQFF. The CDR3 region has the DNA TGTGCCAGCAGCTTGAGCGCTAGCTCCTACAATGAGCAGTTCTTC.

The chain recombines TRBV7-9 with TRBJ2-7, with unresolved D. CDR3 length: 16 amino acids. Germline values: CDR1 SEHNR, CDR2 FQNEAQ (reference sequence). V lost 4 bases and J 1 base, leaving 17 bases between the germline ends. The CDR3 coding sequence is TGTGCCAGCAGCTCGGACGGGCTACCTAATTCCTACGAGCAGTACTTC. It codes for CASSSDGLPNSYEQYF.

This chain uses TRBV28 with TRBJ2-1, with 8 bases fitting TRBD2. The CDR3 extends over 16 amino acids. The V and J ends lost 2 bases and 3 bases, in that order; junction bases with no gene match: 6. Per germline, CDR1 MDHEN and CDR2 SYDVKM. CDR3 DNA sequence: TGTGCCAGCAGTTTACTGGCCGGGACTAGCTACAATGAGCAGTTCTTC. Translation: CASSLLAGTSYNEQFF. The complete variable domain, with remaining parts taken from reference TRBV28 and TRBJ2-1, reads DVKVTQSSRYLVKRTGEKVFLECVQDMDHENMFWYRQDPGLGLRLIYFSYDVKMKEKGDIPEGYSVSREKKERFSLILESASTNQTSMYLCASSLLAGTSYNEQFFGPGTRLTVL.